The clone carrying this T cell receptor (beta chain) was observed a few times. cDNA reverse transcribed from extracted RNA served as the sequencing template. Sequencing was performed with immunoSEQ multiplex PCR; in TCRdb, only in-frame clones are kept and a portion is missing. The repertoire includes 120,000 to 150,000 clones, roughly 60% of them detected once, and less than 40% sits in the top ten. This specimen belongs to a study of CD8+ T cells in alopecia areata. CDR3 length: 11 amino acids. Germline V gene lookup returns CDR1 SEHNR and CDR2 FQNEAQ (reference sequence). The V and J ends lost 5 bases and 3 bases respectively, with 1 base between them. PBMC-derived CD4+ and CD8+ T cells were sorted.

This TCR derives from a human donor in good health. The chain joins TRBV7-9 to TRBJ1-4; no clear D gene. The sequenced material came from CD8+ T cells sorted from blood. The CDR3 DNA reads as TGTGCCAGCAGCCCTAATGAAAAACTGTTTTTT. Its translation: CASSPNEKLFF.